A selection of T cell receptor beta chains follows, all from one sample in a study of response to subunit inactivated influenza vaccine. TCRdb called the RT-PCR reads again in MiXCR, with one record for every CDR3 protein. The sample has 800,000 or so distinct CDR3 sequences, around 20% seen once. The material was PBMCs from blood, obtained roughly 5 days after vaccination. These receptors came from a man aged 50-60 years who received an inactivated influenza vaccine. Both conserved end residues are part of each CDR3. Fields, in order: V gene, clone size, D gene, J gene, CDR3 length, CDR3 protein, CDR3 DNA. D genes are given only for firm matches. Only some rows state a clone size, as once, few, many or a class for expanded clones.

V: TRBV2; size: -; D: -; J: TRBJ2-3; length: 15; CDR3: CASSDPGTLTDTQYF; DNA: TGTGCCAGCAGTGACCCCGGGACCCTCACAGATACGCAGTATTTT
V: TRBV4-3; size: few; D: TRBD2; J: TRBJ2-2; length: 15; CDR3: CASSQRPGTRGELFF; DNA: TGCGCCAGCAGCCAACGACCCGGGACTAGGGGGGAGCTGTTTTTT
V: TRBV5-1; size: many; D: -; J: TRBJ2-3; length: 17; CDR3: CASSALIRAGGTDTQYF; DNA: TGCGCCAGCAGCGCTTTGATTCGCGCGGGCGGCACAGATACGCAGTATTTT
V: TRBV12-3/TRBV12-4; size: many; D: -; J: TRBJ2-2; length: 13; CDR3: CASSFLGTGELFF; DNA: TGTGCCAGCAGTTTTCTCGGGACCGGGGAGCTGTTTTTT
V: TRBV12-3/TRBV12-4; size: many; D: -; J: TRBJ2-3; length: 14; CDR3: CASSMGASTDTQYF; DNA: TGTGCCAGCAGTATGGGGGCTAGCACAGATACGCAGTATTTT
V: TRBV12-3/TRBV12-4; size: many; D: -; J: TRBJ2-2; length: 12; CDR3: CASTLGAGELFF; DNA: TGTGCCAGCACCCTTGGGGCCGGGGAGCTGTTTTTT
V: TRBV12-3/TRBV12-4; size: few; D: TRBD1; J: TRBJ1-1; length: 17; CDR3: CASSSARQGSMNTEAFF; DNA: TGTGCCAGCAGTTCAGCGCGACAGGGATCCATGAACACTGAAGCTTTCTTT
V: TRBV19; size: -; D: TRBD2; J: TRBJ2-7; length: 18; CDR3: CASSIAGISRDYTDEQYF; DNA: TGTGCCAGTAGTATAGCTGGGATCTCCCGGGACTACACCGACGAGCAGTACTTC
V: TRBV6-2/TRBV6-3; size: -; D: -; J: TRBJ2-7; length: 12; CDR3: CASARTAGEQYF; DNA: TGTGCCAGCGCTCGGACGGCGGGAGAGCAGTACTTC
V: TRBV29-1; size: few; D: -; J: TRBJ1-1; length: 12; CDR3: CSVYREVPEAFF; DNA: TGCAGCGTGTACAGGGAAGTTCCTGAAGCTTTCTTT
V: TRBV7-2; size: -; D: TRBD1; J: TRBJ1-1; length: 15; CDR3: CASSDPTGVATEAFF; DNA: TGTGCCAGCAGCGACCCAACAGGGGTGGCCACTGAAGCTTTCTTT
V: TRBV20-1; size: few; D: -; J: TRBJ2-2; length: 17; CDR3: CSARYFRTARNTGELFF; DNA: TGCAGTGCTAGATATTTTCGGACGGCCCGGAACACCGGGGAGCTGTTTTTT
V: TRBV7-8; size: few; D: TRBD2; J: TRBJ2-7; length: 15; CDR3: CASTPSGKKGYEQYF; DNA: TGTGCCAGCACCCCTAGCGGGAAAAAGGGGTACGAGCAGTACTTC